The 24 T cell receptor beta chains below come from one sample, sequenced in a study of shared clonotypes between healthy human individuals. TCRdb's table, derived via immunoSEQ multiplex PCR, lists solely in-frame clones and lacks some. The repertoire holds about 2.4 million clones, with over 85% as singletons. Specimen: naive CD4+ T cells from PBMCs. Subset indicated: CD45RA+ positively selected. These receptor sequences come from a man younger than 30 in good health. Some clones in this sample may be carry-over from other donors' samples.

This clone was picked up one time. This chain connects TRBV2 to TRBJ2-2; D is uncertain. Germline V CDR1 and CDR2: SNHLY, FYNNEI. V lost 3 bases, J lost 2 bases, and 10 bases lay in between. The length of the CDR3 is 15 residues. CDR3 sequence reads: CASSDRQRNTGELFF. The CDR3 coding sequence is TGTGCCAGCAGTGACCGGCAGAGAAACACCGGGGAGCTGTTTTTT. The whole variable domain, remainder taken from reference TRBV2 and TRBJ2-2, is EPEVTQTPSHQVTQMGQEVILRCVPISNHLYFYWYRQILGQKVEFLVSFYNNEISEKSEIFDDQFSVERPDGSNFTLKIRSTKLEDSAMYFCASSDRQRNTGELFFGEGSRLTVL.

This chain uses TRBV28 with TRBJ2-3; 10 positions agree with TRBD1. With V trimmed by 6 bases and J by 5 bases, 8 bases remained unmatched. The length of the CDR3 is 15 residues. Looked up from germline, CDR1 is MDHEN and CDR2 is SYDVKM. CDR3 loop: CASRLPGQGQDTQYF. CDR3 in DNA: TGTGCCAGCAGACTACCGGGACAGGGGCAAGATACGCAGTATTTT. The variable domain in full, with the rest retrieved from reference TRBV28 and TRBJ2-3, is DVKVTQSSRYLVKRTGEKVFLECVQDMDHENMFWYRQDPGLGLRLIYFSYDVKMKEKGDIPEGYSVSREKKERFSLILESASTNQTSMYLCASRLPGQGQDTQYFGPGTRLTVL.

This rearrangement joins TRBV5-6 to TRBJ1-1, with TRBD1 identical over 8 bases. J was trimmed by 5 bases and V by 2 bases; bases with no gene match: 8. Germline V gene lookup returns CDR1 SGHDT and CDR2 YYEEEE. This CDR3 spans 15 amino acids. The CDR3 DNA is TGTGCCAGCAGCTTATATCAGGGGGCGGCTACTGAAGCTTTCTTT. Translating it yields CASSLYQGAATEAFF.

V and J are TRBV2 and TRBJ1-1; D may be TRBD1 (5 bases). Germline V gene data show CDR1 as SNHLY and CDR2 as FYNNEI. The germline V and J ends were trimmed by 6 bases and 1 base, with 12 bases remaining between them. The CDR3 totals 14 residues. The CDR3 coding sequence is TGTGCCAGCAGGGACGACAGCCCGAACACTGAAGCTTTCTTT. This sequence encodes CASRDDSPNTEAFF.

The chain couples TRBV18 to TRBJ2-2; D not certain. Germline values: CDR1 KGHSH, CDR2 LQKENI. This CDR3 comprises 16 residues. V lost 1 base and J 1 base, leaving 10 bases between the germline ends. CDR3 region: CASSPLGIGNTGELFF. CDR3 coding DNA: TGTGCCAGCTCACCACTTGGGATCGGGAACACCGGGGAGCTGTTTTTT.

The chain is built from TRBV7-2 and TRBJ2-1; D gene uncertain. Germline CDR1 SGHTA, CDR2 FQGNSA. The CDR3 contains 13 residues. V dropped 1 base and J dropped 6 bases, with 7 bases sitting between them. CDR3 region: CASSLGHRNEQFF. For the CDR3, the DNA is TGTGCCAGCAGCTTAGGGCACCGCAATGAGCAGTTCTTC.

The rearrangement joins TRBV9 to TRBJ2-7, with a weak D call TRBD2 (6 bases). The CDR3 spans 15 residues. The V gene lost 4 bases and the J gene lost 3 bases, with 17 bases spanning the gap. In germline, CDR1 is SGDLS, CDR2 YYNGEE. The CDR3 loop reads CASSLWDGGYYEQYF. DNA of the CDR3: TGTGCCAGCAGCCTCTGGGACGGGGGTTACTACGAGCAGTACTTC.

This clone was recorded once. The CDR3 region is CASSMERGEQYF. CDR3 nucleotides: TGTGCCAGTAGTATGGAAAGGGGCGAGCAGTACTTC. The chain is built from TRBV19 and TRBJ2-5; tentative D call: TRBD1 (5 bases). The J call is in doubt because the DNA end fits TRBJ2-7 better. CDR1 is LNHDA and CDR2 is SQIVND in the germline V gene (reference sequence). The CDR3 spans 12 residues.

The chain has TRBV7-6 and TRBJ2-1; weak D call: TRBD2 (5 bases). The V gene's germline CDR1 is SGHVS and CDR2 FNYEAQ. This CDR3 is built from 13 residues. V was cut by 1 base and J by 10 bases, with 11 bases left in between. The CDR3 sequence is CASSLEGGGEQFF. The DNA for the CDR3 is TGTGCCAGCAGCTTAGAAGGAGGTGGGGAGCAGTTCTTC.

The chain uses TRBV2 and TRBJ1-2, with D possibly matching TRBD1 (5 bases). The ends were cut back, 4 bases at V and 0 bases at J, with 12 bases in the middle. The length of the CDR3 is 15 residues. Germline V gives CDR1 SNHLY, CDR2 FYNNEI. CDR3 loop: CASSVVQATNYGYTF. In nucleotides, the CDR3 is TGTGCCAGCAGTGTCGTACAGGCAACTAACTATGGCTACACCTTC.

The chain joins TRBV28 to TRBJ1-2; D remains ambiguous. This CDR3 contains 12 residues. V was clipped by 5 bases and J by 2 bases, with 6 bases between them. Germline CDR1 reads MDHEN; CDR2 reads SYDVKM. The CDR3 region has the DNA TGTGCCAGCAGTATCGCCAACTATGGCTACACCTTC. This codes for CASSIANYGYTF.

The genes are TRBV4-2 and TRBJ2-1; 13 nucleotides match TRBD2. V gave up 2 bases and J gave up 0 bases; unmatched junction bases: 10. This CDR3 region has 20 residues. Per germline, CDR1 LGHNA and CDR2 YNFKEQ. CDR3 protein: CASSQRGTSGITSSYNEQFF. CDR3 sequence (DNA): TGTGCCAGCAGCCAAAGGGGGACTAGCGGGATCACGAGCTCCTACAATGAGCAGTTCTTC.

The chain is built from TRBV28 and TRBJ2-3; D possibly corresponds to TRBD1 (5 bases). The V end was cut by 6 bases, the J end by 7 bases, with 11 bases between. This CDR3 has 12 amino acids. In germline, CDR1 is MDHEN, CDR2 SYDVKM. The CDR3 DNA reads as TGTGCCAGCAGCCAGACAGATTATACGCAGTATTTT. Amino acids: CASSQTDYTQYF.

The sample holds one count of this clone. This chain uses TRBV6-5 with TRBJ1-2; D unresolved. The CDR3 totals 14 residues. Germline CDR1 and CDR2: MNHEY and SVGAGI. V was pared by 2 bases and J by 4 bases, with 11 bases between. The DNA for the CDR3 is TGTGCCAGCAGTTACGGCGGAGTCATCTATGGCTACACCTTC. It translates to CASSYGGVIYGYTF.

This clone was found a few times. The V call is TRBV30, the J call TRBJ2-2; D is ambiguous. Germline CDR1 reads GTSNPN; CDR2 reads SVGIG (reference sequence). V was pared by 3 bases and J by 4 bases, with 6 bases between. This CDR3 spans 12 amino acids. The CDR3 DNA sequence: TGTGCCTGGAGCCCTCCCACCGGGGAGCTGTTTTTT. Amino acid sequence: CAWSPPTGELFF.

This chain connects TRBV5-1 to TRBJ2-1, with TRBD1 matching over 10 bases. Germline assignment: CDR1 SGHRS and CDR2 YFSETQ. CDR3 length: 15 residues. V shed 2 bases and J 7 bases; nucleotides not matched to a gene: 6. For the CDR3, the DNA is TGCGCCAGCAGCTTCGGCGGGACAGGGGAAAATGAGCAGTTCTTC. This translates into CASSFGGTGENEQFF.

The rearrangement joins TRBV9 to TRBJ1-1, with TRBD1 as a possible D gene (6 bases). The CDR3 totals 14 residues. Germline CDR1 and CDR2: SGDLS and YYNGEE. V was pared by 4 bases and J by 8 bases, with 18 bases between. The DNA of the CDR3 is TGTGCCAGCAGCCCTAGAGGACAGACGCTGGAAGCTTTCTTT. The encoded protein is CASSPRGQTLEAFF.

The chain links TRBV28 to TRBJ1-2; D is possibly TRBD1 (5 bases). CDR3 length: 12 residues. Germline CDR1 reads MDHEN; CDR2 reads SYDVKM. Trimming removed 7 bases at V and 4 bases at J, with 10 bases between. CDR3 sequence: CASNTGTYGYTF. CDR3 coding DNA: TGTGCCAGCAACACAGGAACCTATGGCTACACCTTC.

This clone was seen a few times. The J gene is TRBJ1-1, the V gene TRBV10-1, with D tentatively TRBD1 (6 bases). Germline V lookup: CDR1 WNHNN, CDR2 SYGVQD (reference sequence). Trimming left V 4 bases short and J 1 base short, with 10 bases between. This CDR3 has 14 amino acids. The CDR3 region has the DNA TGCGCCAGCAGTGCAGCGACAGGGAACACTGAAGCTTTCTTT. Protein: CASSAATGNTEAFF.

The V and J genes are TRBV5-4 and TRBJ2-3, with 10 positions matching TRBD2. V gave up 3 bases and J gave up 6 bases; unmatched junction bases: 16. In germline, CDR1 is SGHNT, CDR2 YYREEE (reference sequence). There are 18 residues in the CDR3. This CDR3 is CASSSMRGRLAGEDTQYF. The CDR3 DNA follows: TGTGCCAGCAGCTCGATGAGGGGGCGGCTAGCGGGAGAGGATACGCAGTATTTT.

DNA for the CDR3: TGTGCCAGCAGCTCCACTACGGGTAGTGATACGCAGTATTTT. Its protein is CASSSTTGSDTQYF. The V and J genes are TRBV5-4 and TRBJ2-3; no clear D. V lost 3 bases and J lost 6, with 14 bases in between. Germline V gene data show CDR1 as SGHNT and CDR2 as YYREEE (reference sequence). The CDR3 is 14 residues long.

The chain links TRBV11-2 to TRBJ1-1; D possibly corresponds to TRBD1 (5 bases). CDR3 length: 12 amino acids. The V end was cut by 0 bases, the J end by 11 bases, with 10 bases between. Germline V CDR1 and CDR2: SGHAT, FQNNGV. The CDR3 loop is CASSLEQAGAFF. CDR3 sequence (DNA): TGTGCCAGCAGCTTAGAACAGGCCGGTGCTTTCTTT.

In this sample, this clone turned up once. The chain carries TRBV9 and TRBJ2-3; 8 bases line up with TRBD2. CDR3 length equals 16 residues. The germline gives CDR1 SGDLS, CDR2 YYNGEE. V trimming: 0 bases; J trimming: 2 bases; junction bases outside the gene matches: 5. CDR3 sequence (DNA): TGTGCCAGCAGCGTAGATATTAGCGGGAACACAGATACGCAGTATTTT. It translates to CASSVDISGNTDTQYF.

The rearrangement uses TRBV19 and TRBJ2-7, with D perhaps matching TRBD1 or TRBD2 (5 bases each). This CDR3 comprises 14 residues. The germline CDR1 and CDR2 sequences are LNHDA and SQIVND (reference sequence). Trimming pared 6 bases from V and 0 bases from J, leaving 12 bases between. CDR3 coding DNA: TGTGCCAGTAGGCCTCCCGGGGCCTCCTACGAGCAGTACTTC. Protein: CASRPPGASYEQYF. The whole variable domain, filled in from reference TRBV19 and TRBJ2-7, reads DGGITQSPKYLFRKEGQNVTLSCEQNLNHDAMYWYRQDPGQGLRLIYYSQIVNDFQKGDIAEGYSVSREKKESFPLTVTSAQKNPTAFYLCASRPPGASYEQYFGPGTRLTVT.